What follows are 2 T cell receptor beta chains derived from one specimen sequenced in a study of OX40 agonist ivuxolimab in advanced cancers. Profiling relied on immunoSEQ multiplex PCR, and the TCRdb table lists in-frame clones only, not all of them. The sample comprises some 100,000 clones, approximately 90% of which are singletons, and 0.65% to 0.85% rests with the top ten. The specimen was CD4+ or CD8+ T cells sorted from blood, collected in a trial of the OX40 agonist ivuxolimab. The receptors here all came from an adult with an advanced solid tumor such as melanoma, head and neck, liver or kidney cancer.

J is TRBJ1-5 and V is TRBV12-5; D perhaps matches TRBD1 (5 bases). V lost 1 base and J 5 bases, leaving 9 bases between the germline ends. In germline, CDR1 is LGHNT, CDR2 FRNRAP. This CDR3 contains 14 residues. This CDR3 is CASGLGGVDQPQHF. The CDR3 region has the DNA TGTGCTAGTGGTTTGGGAGGGGTAGATCAGCCCCAGCATTTT.

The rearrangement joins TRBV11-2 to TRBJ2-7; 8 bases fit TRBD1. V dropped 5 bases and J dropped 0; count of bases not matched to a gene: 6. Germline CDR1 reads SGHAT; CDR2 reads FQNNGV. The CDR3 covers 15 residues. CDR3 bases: TGTGCCAGCAGCGCCCGGGACAGGAACTCCTACGAGCAGTACTTC. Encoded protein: CASSARDRNSYEQYF. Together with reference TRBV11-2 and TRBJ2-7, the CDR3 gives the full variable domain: EAGVAQSPRYKIIEKRQSVAFWCNPISGHATLYWYQQILGQGPKLLIQFQNNGVVDDSQLPKDRFSAERLKGVDSTLKIQPAKLEDSAVYLCASSARDRNSYEQYFGPGTRLTVT.